This T cell receptor (beta chain) was found in a study of blood T cell repertoires in COVID-19. Overall study: Some COVID-19 samples were acute and others convalescent; all came from the United States, Italy and Spain. PBMCs, B-cell-depleted T cells, or T cells provided the cDNA or gDNA that made up the material.

In its sample, this clone was seen a few times. Original processing methods: Amplification of reference gene primers provided the estimated nucleated cell counts. Here immunoSEQ multiplex PCR was the method, and the copy in TCRdb shows in-frame clones only, minus some. V and J calls and clone size are as listed in that table; D and trimming were resolved from the DNA. The table lists around 100,000 clones, roughly 80% of them singletons. Germline V gene lookup returns CDR1 MDHEN and CDR2 SYDVKM. Trimming took off 2 bases at V and 2 bases at J, with 16 bases between the two ends. This CDR3 has 16 amino acids.

Source material: peripheral blood. The V gene is TRBV28, the J gene TRBJ2-7; D is undetermined. The TCR was taken from a woman over 75 with active or convalescent COVID-19. CDR3 amino acids: CASSLPSWASAYEQYF. As DNA, the CDR3 is TGTGCCAGCAGTTTACCCAGCTGGGCCTCCGCCTACGAGCAGTACTTC. The variable domain in full, with the rest retrieved from reference TRBV28 and TRBJ2-7, is DVKVTQSSRYLVKRTGEKVFLECVQDMDHENMFWYRQDPGLGLRLIYFSYDVKMKEKGDIPEGYSVSREKKERFSLILESASTNQTSMYLCASSLPSWASAYEQYFGPGTRLTVT.